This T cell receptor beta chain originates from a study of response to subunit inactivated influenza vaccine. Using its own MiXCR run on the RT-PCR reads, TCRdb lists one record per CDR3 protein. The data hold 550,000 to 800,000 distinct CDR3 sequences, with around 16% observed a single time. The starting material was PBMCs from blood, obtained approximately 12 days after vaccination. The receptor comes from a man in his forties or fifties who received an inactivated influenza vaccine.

This CDR3 reads CASSHDFGTSVYYEQYF. DNA for the CDR3: TGCGCCAGCAGCCACGATTTTGGGACTAGCGTTTACTACGAGCAGTACTTC. V is TRBV4-3 and J is TRBJ2-7, with 10 bases lining up with TRBD2. J lost 3 bases, V lost 3 bases, and 11 bases had no gene match. The CDR3 loop spans 17 amino acids. The germline CDR1 and CDR2 sequences are LGHNA and YSLEER.